Listed here are 9 T cell receptor beta chains from one sample, sequenced in a study of blood T cell repertoires in COVID-19 (dated by TCRdb to between 2020 and 2021). The library was obtained by the immunoSEQ multiplex PCR assay. TCRdb holds this immuneACCESS table with in-frame rearrangements only. Some clones are missing; in checked studies, unresolved V genes explain under half, and the rest has no known cause. The sample table lists approximately 360,000 clones, roughly 90% of them with a count of one. Roughly 1.2% of the sample goes to the ten largest clones. The sequencing input was peripheral blood. The receptor set was obtained from a man in his forties or fifties with acute or convalescent COVID-19.

The chain couples TRBV27 to TRBJ2-7; 10 bases match TRBD1. The CDR3 runs to 14 residues. The germline CDR1 and CDR2 sequences are MNHEY and SMNVEV (reference sequence). V dropped 5 bases and J dropped 5; count of bases not matched to a gene: 6. For the CDR3, the DNA is TGTGCCAGCAGTATTGGGACAGGGGCCAACGAGCAGTACTTC. Amino acid sequence: CASSIGTGANEQYF.

This clone was seen just once. The genes are TRBV2 and TRBJ1-1, with D possibly matching TRBD1 (5 bases). The CDR3 is 12 residues long. V lost 3 bases to trimming and J lost 4 bases, with 6 bases between them. CDR1 is SNHLY and CDR2 is FYNNEI in the germline V gene. DNA for the CDR3: TGTGCCAGCAGTGACAGGGTCACTGAAGCTTTCTTT. It specifies CASSDRVTEAFF.

This rearrangement joins TRBV2 to TRBJ1-5; 7 bases align to TRBD1. The germline CDR1 and CDR2 sequences are SNHLY and FYNNEI. CDR3 length: 13 amino acids. The CDR3 sequence is CATVGGRNQPQHF. CDR3 nucleotide sequence: TGTGCGACCGTAGGGGGCCGCAATCAGCCCCAGCATTTT.

The chain has TRBV27 and TRBJ2-3; D is ambiguous. The V gene's germline CDR1 is MNHEY and CDR2 SMNVEV (reference sequence). The V end lost 5 bases, the J end lost 5 bases, and 20 bases lay between the germline ends. The CDR3 covers 16 residues. The chain's CDR3 is CASSPEGATFEDTQYF. CDR3 coding DNA: TGTGCCAGCAGTCCGGAAGGAGCGACTTTTGAAGATACGCAGTATTTT.

V gene TRBV6-5 combines with J gene TRBJ1-1, with 7 bases that match TRBD1. The CDR3 consists of 13 residues. Germline V CDR1 and CDR2: MNHEY, SVGAGI. This CDR3 is CGTGDQRDTEAFF. CDR3 nucleotide sequence: TGTGGAACAGGGGACCAGAGGGACACTGAAGCTTTCTTT.

The chain recombines TRBV28 with TRBJ1-2, with no clear D. The ends were cut back, 5 bases at V and 2 bases at J, with 9 bases in the middle. Germline-derived CDR1 and CDR2 are MDHEN and SYDVKM. The CDR3 contains 13 residues. CDR3 in amino acids: CASSPRRNYGYTF. DNA for the CDR3: TGTGCCAGCAGTCCTCGGAGGAACTATGGCTACACCTTC.

V gene TRBV27 combines with J gene TRBJ2-7; D might be TRBD2 (5 bases). V lost 4 bases, J lost 6 bases, and 19 bases lay in between. The CDR3 totals 15 residues. Germline V CDR1 and CDR2: MNHEY, SMNVEV (reference sequence). The CDR3 nucleotides are TGTGCCAGCAGTTCCACGTCAGTGGGAGTCGGCGAGCAGTACTTC. It codes for CASSSTSVGVGEQYF.

CDR3 coding DNA: TGTGCCAGCAGCCTCCTAGCGGGGGCCTACAATGAGCAGTTCTTC. Its translation: CASSLLAGAYNEQFF. The chain is built from TRBV11-2 and TRBJ2-1; TRBD2 matches at 10 bases. V shed 5 bases, J shed 2 bases, and the junction held 3 bases outside the gene matches. The germline V gene encodes CDR1 SGHAT and CDR2 FQNNGV. The CDR3 runs 15 residues.

In its sample, this clone was seen once. V usage is TRBV27 and J usage is TRBJ2-7; maybe TRBD2 (5 bases). CDR1 is MNHEY, CDR2 SMNVEV, per germline (reference sequence). The CDR3 sequence is 17 residues long. V lost 0 bases and J 3 bases, leaving 18 bases between the germline ends. CDR3 residues: CASSLSWRAPQRYEQYF. The CDR3 nucleotides are TGTGCCAGCAGTTTATCGTGGCGGGCCCCCCAGCGCTACGAGCAGTACTTC.